The present entry profiles one T cell receptor (beta chain) with its context. Its target is unknown. This sample stems from a study of shared clonotypes between healthy human individuals. Study-level background: Each donor's CD4 naive and CD4 memory cells filled three plates apiece, CD8 naive two, and CD8 memory one.

Positive CCR7 selection of CD45RO-negative cells yielded the naive CD8 cells, and terminally differentiated effector memory CD45RA+ cells were excluded. Libraries were prepared by immunoSEQ multiplex PCR; TCRdb keeps only in-frame clonotypes and omits some of them. The sample yields about 2 million clones, about 95% seen once. CDR1 and CDR2 from the germline V gene are PRHDT and FYEKMQ (reference sequence). CDR3 length: 16 amino acids. The V and J ends lost 2 bases and 0 bases respectively, with 10 bases between them. Study-wide points: Inspection by rarefaction showed sorted-subset sequencing to be incomplete despite large depth.

This clonotype was sampled from a young man in good health. The rearrangement joins TRBV13 to TRBJ1-4; D not certain. The sample comprised naive CD8+ T cells sorted from blood. This CDR3 reads CASSLSPGATNEKLFF. CDR3 nucleotide sequence: TGTGCCAGCAGCTTATCCCCCGGGGCAACTAATGAAAAACTGTTTTTT.